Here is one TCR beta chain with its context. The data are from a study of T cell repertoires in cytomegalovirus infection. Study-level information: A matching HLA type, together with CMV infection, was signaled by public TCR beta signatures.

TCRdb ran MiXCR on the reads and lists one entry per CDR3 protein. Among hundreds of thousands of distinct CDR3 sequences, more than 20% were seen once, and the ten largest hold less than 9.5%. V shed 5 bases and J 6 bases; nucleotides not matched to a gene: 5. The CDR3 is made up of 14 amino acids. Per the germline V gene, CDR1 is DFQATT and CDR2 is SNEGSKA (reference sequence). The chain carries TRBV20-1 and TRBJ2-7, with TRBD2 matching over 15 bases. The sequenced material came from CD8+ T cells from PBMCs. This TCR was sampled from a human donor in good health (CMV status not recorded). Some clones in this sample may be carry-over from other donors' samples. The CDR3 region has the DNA TGCAGTGCTTGGACTAGCGGGGGGGCCCGCGAGCAGTACTTC. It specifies CSAWTSGGAREQYF.